This T cell receptor beta chain was captured by sequencing in a study of T cell responses to AZD1222 COVID-19 vaccine. Study results and limitations: A rise in Spike-specific TCR breadth and depth followed two AZD1222 doses. All repertoire sampling was performed exclusively after the peak T cell response. Donor demographics were predominantly white British with a female majority; clonal diversity may be underestimated. Spike as a whole was targeted by vaccine-associated CD4 TCRs, dominant at 160-218 and 743-854.

As concerns this clone: What it recognizes is unknown.

TCRdb's copy holds only in-frame clones and misses some; the assay was immunoSEQ multiplex PCR. The profile covers around 190,000 clones, with about 91% appearing a single time and under 14% taken by the ten largest. Deletions cut 4 bases from V and 7 bases from J, with 16 bases between. Per the germline V gene, CDR1 is SGHTA and CDR2 is FQGTGA. This CDR3 spans 14 amino acids. This specimen consisted of peripheral blood, obtained 28 days after the second AZD1222 dose. This clonotype was obtained from an adult who received the AZD1222 COVID-19 vaccine. The chain recombines TRBV7-3 with TRBJ2-5, with D possibly matching TRBD2 (5 bases). For the CDR3, the DNA is TGTGCCAGCAGCTCGTGGGCCGGGGTAGGGACCCAGTACTTC. It translates to CASSSWAGVGTQYF. Using reference TRBV7-3 and TRBJ2-5 for the parts outside the CDR3, the full variable domain is GAGVSQTPSNKVTEKGKYVELRCDPISGHTALYWYRQSLGQGPEFLIYFQGTGAADDSGLPNDRFFAVRPEGSVSTLKIQRTERGDSAVYLCASSSWAGVGTQYFGPGTRLLVL.